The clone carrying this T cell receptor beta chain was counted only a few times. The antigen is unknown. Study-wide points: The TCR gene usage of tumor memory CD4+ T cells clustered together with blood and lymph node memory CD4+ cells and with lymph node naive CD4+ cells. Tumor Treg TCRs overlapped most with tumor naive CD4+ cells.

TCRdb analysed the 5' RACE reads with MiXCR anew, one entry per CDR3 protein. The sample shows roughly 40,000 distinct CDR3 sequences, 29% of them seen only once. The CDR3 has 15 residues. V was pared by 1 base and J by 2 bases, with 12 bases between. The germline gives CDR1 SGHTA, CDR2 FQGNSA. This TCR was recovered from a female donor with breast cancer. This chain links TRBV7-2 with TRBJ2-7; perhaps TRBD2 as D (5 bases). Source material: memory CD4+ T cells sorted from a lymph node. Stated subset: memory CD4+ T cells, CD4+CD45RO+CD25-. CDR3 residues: CASSLESSVTYEQYF. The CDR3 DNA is TGTGCCAGCAGCTTAGAGAGTAGCGTCACCTACGAGCAGTACTTC.